The rows below give T cell receptor beta chains drawn from one sample of a study of blood T cell repertoires in COVID-19. The protocol was immunoSEQ multiplex PCR, while the TCRdb copy is restricted to in-frame clones and leaves out a portion. The sample has some 80,000 clones, 84% seen once. The sequenced sample was peripheral blood. The receptors here all came from a man aged 50 to 59 with acute or convalescent COVID-19. Both conserved end residues are part of each CDR3. D genes are given only for firm matches. The size entry is marked missing in some rows and otherwise reads once, few, many or a size class.

clone_size: NA; j_call: TRBJ1-1; d_call: NA; v_call: TRBV9; cdr3_aa: CASSEALRTEAFF; cdr3_nt: TGTGCCAGCAGCGAGGCTCTGCGGACTGAAGCTTTCTTT
clone_size: few; j_call: TRBJ1-5; d_call: NA; v_call: TRBV6-5; cdr3_aa: CASSSTTGQPQHF; cdr3_nt: TGTGCCAGCAGTTCCACCACCGGGCAGCCCCAGCATTTT
clone_size: once; j_call: TRBJ1-3; d_call: NA; v_call: TRBV10-1; cdr3_aa: CASSESRYSGNTIYF; cdr3_nt: TGCGCCAGCAGTGAGTCCAGGTACTCTGGAAACACCATATATTTT
clone_size: NA; j_call: TRBJ2-2; d_call: TRBD2; v_call: TRBV2; cdr3_aa: CASTVGGSSTGELFF; cdr3_nt: TGTGCCAGCACCGTCGGGGGGTCGAGCACCGGGGAGCTGTTTTTT
clone_size: few; j_call: TRBJ1-1; d_call: TRBD1; v_call: TRBV6-5; cdr3_aa: CASSYSGRGHAFF; cdr3_nt: TGTGCCAGCAGTTACTCGGGCAGGGGGCATGCTTTCTTT
clone_size: NA; j_call: TRBJ2-7; d_call: NA; v_call: TRBV5-1; cdr3_aa: CASSLSGSEQYF; cdr3_nt: TGCGCCAGCAGCTTGTCAGGGTCCGAGCAGTACTTC
clone_size: NA; j_call: TRBJ2-7; d_call: NA; v_call: TRBV24-1; cdr3_aa: CATSAAQGSSYEQYF; cdr3_nt: TGTGCCACCAGTGCTGCACAGGGTAGCTCCTACGAGCAGTACTTC
clone_size: NA; j_call: TRBJ1-5; d_call: NA; v_call: TRBV28; cdr3_aa: CASGGSPYHQPQHF; cdr3_nt: TGTGCCAGCGGGGGGAGTCCGTATCATCAGCCCCAGCATTTT
clone_size: many; j_call: TRBJ2-2; d_call: TRBD2; v_call: TRBV6-2/TRBV6-3; cdr3_aa: CASSLLAGNTGELFF; cdr3_nt: TGTGCCAGCAGTTTACTAGCGGGGAACACCGGGGAGCTGTTTTTT
clone_size: NA; j_call: TRBJ2-7; d_call: TRBD1; v_call: TRBV27; cdr3_aa: CASSLISRTGVPYEQYF; cdr3_nt: TGTGCCAGCAGTTTAATATCTAGGACAGGGGTGCCCTACGAGCAGTACTTC
clone_size: NA; j_call: TRBJ1-2; d_call: TRBD1; v_call: TRBV7-3; cdr3_aa: CASSFTGDYGYTF; cdr3_nt: TGTGCCAGCAGCTTTACAGGGGACTATGGCTACACCTTC
clone_size: NA; j_call: TRBJ2-5; d_call: NA; v_call: TRBV28; cdr3_aa: CASSRPFGLKETQYF; cdr3_nt: TGTGCCAGCAGCCGACCCTTTGGGCTGAAAGAGACCCAGTACTTC
clone_size: NA; j_call: TRBJ2-7; d_call: TRBD1; v_call: TRBV10-2; cdr3_aa: CASSEPVQVGQGYEQYF; cdr3_nt: TGCGCCAGCAGTGAGCCTGTGCAAGTGGGACAGGGCTACGAGCAGTACTTC
clone_size: NA; j_call: TRBJ2-7; d_call: TRBD1; v_call: TRBV12-5; cdr3_aa: CASGLVLGTGPYEQYF; cdr3_nt: TGTGCTAGTGGTTTGGTACTGGGGACAGGACCCTACGAGCAGTACTTC
clone_size: NA; j_call: TRBJ1-3; d_call: NA; v_call: TRBV6-5; cdr3_aa: CASSYSSQLWNTIYF; cdr3_nt: TGTGCCAGCAGTTACTCGTCCCAACTCTGGAACACCATATATTTT
clone_size: NA; j_call: TRBJ1-1; d_call: NA; v_call: TRBV7-2; cdr3_aa: CASSFGGNTEAFF; cdr3_nt: TGTGCCAGCAGCTTCGGGGGAAACACTGAAGCTTTCTTT
clone_size: once; j_call: TRBJ2-7; d_call: NA; v_call: TRBV12-5; cdr3_aa: CASGFLGGATIEQYF; cdr3_nt: TGTGCTAGTGGTTTTTTAGGCGGGGCCACAATCGAGCAGTACTTC
clone_size: NA; j_call: TRBJ1-1; d_call: NA; v_call: TRBV21-1; cdr3_aa: CASSNYRAFF; cdr3_nt: TGTGCCAGCAGCAACTACAGAGCTTTCTTT
clone_size: NA; j_call: TRBJ2-3; d_call: TRBD2; v_call: TRBV6-5; cdr3_aa: CASSYGGISGGNTQYF; cdr3_nt: TGTGCCAGCAGTTACGGAGGAATTAGCGGGGGTAATACGCAGTATTTT
clone_size: NA; j_call: TRBJ1-2; d_call: NA; v_call: TRBV6-5; cdr3_aa: CASRTGNYGYTF; cdr3_nt: TGTGCCAGCAGGACAGGCAACTATGGCTACACCTTC
clone_size: NA; j_call: TRBJ1-1; d_call: TRBD1; v_call: TRBV6-5; cdr3_aa: CASSPRQGAEIEAFF; cdr3_nt: TGTGCCAGCAGTCCACGACAGGGGGCCGAGATTGAAGCTTTCTTT
clone_size: once; j_call: TRBJ2-2; d_call: TRBD2; v_call: TRBV7-2; cdr3_aa: CASRTGGGFTGELFF; cdr3_nt: TGTGCCAGTAGGACCGGGGGGGGCTTCACCGGGGAGCTGTTTTTT
clone_size: NA; j_call: TRBJ2-5; d_call: NA; v_call: TRBV3-1/TRBV3-2; cdr3_aa: CASSHPLARQETQYF; cdr3_nt: TGTGCCAGCAGCCACCCCCTAGCGCGACAAGAGACCCAGTACTTC
clone_size: NA; j_call: TRBJ1-2; d_call: TRBD1; v_call: TRBV12-3/TRBV12-4; cdr3_aa: CASSRTGAYGYTF; cdr3_nt: TGTGCCAGCAGTCGGACAGGAGCCTATGGCTACACCTTC
clone_size: few; j_call: TRBJ2-3; d_call: NA; v_call: TRBV6-6; cdr3_aa: CASSYLTSLDTQYF; cdr3_nt: TGTGCCAGCAGTTATCTCACTAGCTTGGATACGCAGTATTTT
clone_size: NA; j_call: TRBJ2-7; d_call: NA; v_call: TRBV24-1; cdr3_aa: CATSDPSSYEQYF; cdr3_nt: TGTGCCACCAGTGACCCCTCCTCCTACGAGCAGTACTTC
clone_size: NA; j_call: TRBJ2-1; d_call: NA; v_call: TRBV20-1; cdr3_aa: CSATSNEQFF; cdr3_nt: TGCAGTGCTACCTCCAATGAGCAGTTCTTC